This paragraph reports one TCR beta chain. This specimen comes from a study of blood T cells in healthy people across ages. J was trimmed by 8 bases and V by 7 bases; bases with no gene match: 6. The CDR3 is 12 amino acids. Germline lookup yields CDR1 MNHEY and CDR2 SMNVEV (reference sequence). Primers used in a second PCR of roughly 7 to 11 cycles were a sample-barcoded 5' primer and a J-beta primer mix. TCRdb re-called the 5' RACE reads through MiXCR, storing one row per CDR3 protein. This sample has approximately 800,000 distinct CDR3 sequences, with around 36% found just once. Sequenced: blood. The source of this sequence is a young man in good health. This chain joins TRBV27 and TRBJ1-1; 8 positions agree with TRBD1. In nucleotides, the CDR3 is TGTGCCAGCACCGACAGGGGCGGAGAAGCTTTCTTT. Residues: CASTDRGGEAFF.